Given below is one T cell receptor (beta chain) in context. This clone was observed once. Its antigen target is currently unknown. No base quality values were provided; no much bigger clone lies one nucleotide off. The CDR3 regions of human TCRbeta chains were subjected to immunosequencing. Processing in the source paper ran as follows. TCRs in the repertoires were matched against a reference library of SARS-CoV-2-specific TCRs that had been generated with the MIRA antigen-specificity platform. Breadth meant the fraction of unique TCRs that were SARS-CoV-2-associated, whereas depth meant the fraction of total T cells that were SARS-CoV-2-associated. Each spike-specific TCR was assigned to its reactive spike region and to a CD4 or CD8 class using the MIRA data. Log10-transformed breadth and depth values were compared by one-way ANOVA with Sidak's multiple comparisons tests. As stored in TCRdb, this immuneACCESS dataset retains in-frame rearrangements with V and J assigned. A fraction of the clones does not appear; measured against another copy, unresolved V genes explain less than half of the discrepancy, and the remainder lacks a known reason. That table is the source of V, J and clone size, and D and trimming were worked out from the DNA. The sample contains some 130,000 clones, over 75% of them found a single time. Around 20% of the sample lies in the top ten.

This sample is part of a study of T cell responses to AZD1222 COVID-19 vaccine (dated by TCRdb to 2020 to 2023). As for the study more broadly: AZD1222 recipients with second doses at about 4 weeks or about 12 weeks were pooled, because spike-specific TCR depth and breadth did not differ between schedules. TCR sequencing covered fewer than 250 trial participants: 200 to 220 given two doses of AZD1222 and 26 given two doses of MenACWY control vaccine. Trial participants were enrolled into age subgroups of 18-55, 56-69 and 70-plus years, which contained around 140, 26 and 57 TCR-sequenced participants, respectively. On the study overall, not on this receptor specifically: The whole spike protein was spanned by vaccine-associated CD4 TCRs, and dominant responses were seen in regions 160-218 and 743-854. Reportedly, close to half of the unique spike-specific TCRs recognized epitopes lying outside the regions that are mutated in the B.1.351 and B.1.1.7 variants. Participants were mostly white British, with more females than males. The authors suggested clonal diversity may have been underestimated. No day 14 peak-response samples were available, so repertoires were characterized only after the peak T cell response. Spike-specific TCR breadth and depth rose significantly after two AZD1222 doses compared with day 0 and with MenACWY recipients. In the small 56-69-year group, the increase in depth fell short of significance, most likely because of low power. Conclusions about previously exposed vaccinees are limited because only five to seven AZD1222 recipients were SARS-CoV-2 seropositive at baseline.

The sample's time point label, in plain terms: baseline before first vaccination. Samples from vaccinated people were obtained from the UK trials COV001 and COV002, which included a single-blind randomized controlled phase 2/3 trial of AZD1222 (ChAdOx1 nCoV-19) in healthy adults. For TCRbeta chain sequencing, PBMC samples were collected from trial participants at day 0 and at day 28 after the second dose. Reading from cysteine to phenylalanine, the CDR3 counts 13 amino acids. The entry retains the CDR3 DNA only, 39 bases that are in frame from base 1. Deletion took 3 bases off V and 6 bases off J, with a span of 12 bases between the germline ends. CDR1 is given as DFQATT and CDR2 as SNEGSKA, both from the germline V gene (reference sequence).

The specimen was peripheral blood, collected on day 0 of AZD1222 vaccination. The receptor was derived from an adult in good health. The chain couples TRBV20-1 to TRBJ1-5; the best D guess is TRBD1, with 6 bases matching. The nucleotide sequence is TGCAGTGCTAGTATAGGGGGAGGTCAGCCCCAGCATTTT. It translates to CSASIGGGQPQHF.